The clone carrying this T cell receptor (beta chain) came up many times. Its matching antigen is unknown. The sample belongs to a study of T cells in Graves' hyperthyroidism and ophthalmopathy. As for the study in general: Before any treatment, at initial diagnosis, peripheral blood was collected. Overall study findings and caveats: Most thyroid clonotypes expanded above 0.001 were also detected in blood.

TCR beta CDR3 regions were amplified from RNA transcripts. In the first-round RT-PCR of the TCR CDR3, the HTBI primer set was used. TCRdb independently ran MiXCR on the multiplex PCR reads; one entry per CDR3 protein. This table holds 550,000 to 650,000 distinct CDR3 sequences, approximately 15% found once. Lactation, pregnancy, other autoimmune disease or uncontrolled infection excluded patients. When hyperthyroidism was first diagnosed, the blood sample was taken, preceding any ophthalmopathy symptoms. Sequenced input: blood. The sequence was collected from a woman aged 25 to 45 with Graves' hyperthyroidism that later progressed to Graves' ophthalmopathy.

CDR3 protein: CASSLAVGQGQETQYF. CDR3 nucleotides: TGTGCCAGCAGCTTGGCTGTAGGACAGGGACAAGAGACCCAGTACTTC. The chain combines TRBV5-5 with TRBJ2-5; 8 bases match TRBD1. CDR1 is SGHKS and CDR2 is YYEKEE in the germline V gene (reference sequence). CDR3 length: 16 amino acids. Losses at the gene ends were 0 bases for V and 2 bases for J; bases not matched to a gene: 6. Complete variable domain (other parts from reference TRBV5-5 and TRBJ2-5): DAGVTQSPTHLIKTRGQQVTLRCSPISGHKSVSWYQQVLGQGPQFIFQYYEKEERGRGNFPDRFSARQFPNYSSELNVNALLLGDSALYLCASSLAVGQGQETQYFGPGTRLLVL.